This paragraph covers one TCR beta chain sequence. What it binds is unknown. The record originates from a study of post-analysis software for immune sequencing data. Study overall: Progressive-relapsing, secondary progressive and relapsing-remitting multiple sclerosis were among the disease courses included. Notes on the study in general: F measure showed strong co-clustering of same-batch samples. Controls showed lower frequencies than patients for five or six TRBV segments, and TRBV5-6, TRBV5-1 and TRBV20-1 were among these. Comparison with controls showed significantly lower normalized Chao1 diversity in multiple sclerosis patients.

Unique molecular identifiers were carried by the TCR beta cDNA libraries. When about 0.9 to 10 million T cells were used, they gave 500,000 or so cDNA molecules. TCRdb independently ran MiXCR on the PCR reads; one entry per CDR3 protein. Of 650,000 to 850,000 distinct CDR3 sequences listed, roughly half were seen once; the top ten hold approximately 4.4%. Germline values: CDR1 DFQATT, CDR2 SNEGSKA (reference sequence). The CDR3 has 14 amino acids. V was clipped by 1 base and J by 5 bases; unmatched bases: 4. This rearrangement joins TRBV20-1 to TRBJ2-1; the match to TRBD2 covers 8 bases. Material for sequencing was blood. This TCR was sampled from a girl between 10 and 17 years old with multiple sclerosis. The CDR3 reads CSARGTSGNNEQFF. The DNA for the CDR3 is TGCAGTGCTAGAGGTACTAGCGGAAACAATGAGCAGTTCTTC.